This T cell receptor beta chain was identified during a study of cytomegalovirus exposure and HLA in healthy donors. Broader study findings: With high specificity and sensitivity, the classifier reportedly diagnosed cytomegalovirus status. It was shown in a later analysis that HLA-associated TCR beta chains were more clonally expanded than other, equally common chains. A few chains linked to CMV were shown in vitro to be specific for CMV antigens. Among the most significant clusters, several appeared linked to common viral pathogens in a later analysis.

As for this clone: The antigen remains unidentified.

The CDR3 contains 14 residues. CDR1 SGHRS and CDR2 YFSETQ come from the germline V gene. V was trimmed by 0 bases and J by 8 bases, leaving 14 bases between them. PCR amplification relied on 60 Vbeta primers (plus 13 Jbeta primers). Sequencing was performed with immunoSEQ multiplex PCR; in TCRdb, only in-frame clones are kept and a portion is missing. The repertoire holds some 140,000 clones, with about 74% as singletons. The V call is TRBV5-1, the J call TRBJ1-2, with D perhaps TRBD1 (5 bases). The receptor was isolated from a woman aged 40-49 years in good health and CMV-seronegative. Sequenced: PBMCs. CDR3 sequence: CASSLAGGGDGYTF. The CDR3 coding sequence is TGCGCCAGCAGCTTGGCCGGAGGAGGGGACGGCTACACCTTC.